Given below is one T cell receptor beta chain in context. The antigen is undetermined. The sample belongs to a study of T cells after yellow fever vaccination. Study-wide background: Fractions of low cell number were prepared using SMART-Seq v4 Ultra Low Input.

TCRdb re-called the 5' RACE reads through MiXCR, storing one row per CDR3 protein. The table shows about 580,000 distinct CDR3 sequences, with roughly 17% occurring only once. Points from the study as a whole: Clones from primary vaccination mostly reappeared after the booster (around 96% CD4, around 90% CD8). Few clonotypes appeared in both CD4 and CD8 compartments.

The sample here was PBMCs, taken less than 6 days after the first yellow fever vaccination. This sequence was found in a man aged 18 to 30 who received the YFV17D yellow fever vaccine.

In DNA form, the CDR3 reads TGTGCCAGCAGTCAGCAGGCACACATTCAGTACTTC. This encodes CASSQQAHIQYF. The chain uses TRBV11-2 and TRBJ2-4; D not resolved. Germline loops: CDR1 SGHAT, CDR2 FQNNGV. Between the trimmed V and J ends, which lost 6 bases and 8 bases, there was a span of 11 bases. The CDR3 runs 12 residues.